This TCR beta chain was recorded in a study of blood T cell repertoires in COVID-19. Study information: Samples of COVID-19 (acute and convalescent) were obtained from the United States, Italy and Spain. In each case, the material was cDNA or gDNA derived from T cells, B-cell-depleted T cells, or PBMCs.

This clone was seen only once. Per the study methods: Amplification with reference gene primers provided the estimates of nucleated cell counts. Here immunoSEQ multiplex PCR was the method, and the copy in TCRdb shows in-frame clones only, minus some. V and J calls and clone size are given by that table; D and trimming were obtained from the DNA. The sample contains around 94,000 clones, around four fifths of which appear only once. Germline V CDR1 and CDR2: LGHNA, YSLEER. The CDR3 sequence is 16 residues long. V was pared by 1 base and J by 5 bases, with 9 bases of the junction left unmatched. The clonotype was recovered from a man between 50 and 59 years old with acute or convalescent COVID-19. The gene calls are TRBV4-3 and TRBJ2-5; the match to TRBD2 covers 8 bases. What was sequenced was peripheral blood. As DNA, the CDR3 is TGCGCCAGCAGCCAAGGGTCGGGGGGGGCCAGGGAGACCCAGTACTTC. It translates to CASSQGSGGARETQYF.